A selection of T cell receptor beta chains follows, all from one sample in a study of cytomegalovirus exposure and HLA in healthy donors. The protocol was immunoSEQ multiplex PCR, while the TCRdb copy is restricted to in-frame clones and leaves out a portion. The top ten hold approximately 7% of the sample, which has tens of thousands of clones, 67% seen once. The specimen sequenced was PBMCs. The receptors originated from a woman aged 45-59 years in good health and CMV-seropositive. Each CDR3 is given with its conserved first and last residue. D genes are given only for firm matches. Not all rows give a size; the values are once, few, many and, for expanded clones, a class.

j_gene,v_gene,abundance,d_gene,CDR3aa,CDR3nt
TRBJ2-3,TRBV15,-,-,CATSRAQTFGTQYF,TGTGCCACCAGCAGAGCCCAGACATTCGGTACGCAGTATTTT
TRBJ2-7,TRBV19,-,-,CASHQRMGALHEQYF,TGTGCCAGTCACCAAAGAATGGGAGCCCTCCACGAGCAGTACTTC
TRBJ2-7,TRBV10-2,-,-,CASSTTTLGSEQYF,TGCGCCAGCAGCACGACGACCTTAGGGAGCGAGCAGTACTTC
TRBJ2-2,TRBV11-2,once,-,CASSFEVEAGELFF,TGTGCCAGCAGCTTTGAGGTTGAGGCCGGGGAGCTGTTTTTT
TRBJ1-2,TRBV28,-,TRBD1,CASTTKSDRVNGYTF,TGTGCCAGCACCACTAAATCTGACAGGGTTAATGGCTACACCTTC
TRBJ1-2,TRBV5-1,-,TRBD1,CASSPGQGHSSYGYTF,TGCGCCAGCAGCCCCGGACAGGGCCATAGTAGCTATGGCTACACCTTC
TRBJ2-5,TRBV7-7,-,TRBD2,CASSLDSGGQETQYF,TGTGCCAGCAGCTTAGATTCGGGGGGACAAGAGACCCAGTACTTC
TRBJ1-5,TRBV11-2,-,TRBD1,CASSSGQGLHF,TGTGCCAGCAGCTCGGGACAGGGTTTGCATTTT
TRBJ2-2,TRBV10-2,-,-,CASTLPTGVPGELFF,TGCGCCAGCACCTTACCGACAGGAGTCCCCGGGGAGCTGTTTTTT
TRBJ2-1,TRBV9,-,TRBD2,CASSISGGSNNEQFF,TGTGCCAGCAGCATTAGCGGGGGGTCCAACAATGAGCAGTTCTTC
TRBJ1-4,TRBV29-1,-,-,CSVEDGKAPGYEKLFF,TGCAGCGTTGAAGACGGCAAGGCACCGGGTTATGAAAAACTGTTTTTT
TRBJ2-2,TRBV7-9,-,TRBD1,CASSPRERTGLRNTGELFF,TGTGCCAGCAGCCCAAGGGAGCGGACAGGGTTAAGGAACACCGGGGAGCTGTTTTTT
TRBJ2-5,TRBV9,once,TRBD2,CASSVMAGGKETQYF,TGTGCCAGCAGCGTAATGGCGGGGGGGAAAGAGACCCAGTACTTC
TRBJ1-1,TRBV6-5,-,-,CASSLEDTEAFF,TGTGCCAGCAGTCTGGAGGACACTGAAGCTTTCTTT
TRBJ2-3,TRBV4-1,-,-,CASSQVKGVDTQYF,TGCGCCAGCAGCCAAGTAAAGGGAGTAGATACGCAGTATTTT
TRBJ1-2,TRBV5-6,-,-,CASSLGVAAESYGYTF,TGTGCCAGCAGCTTGGGGGTCGCAGCGGAAAGCTATGGCTACACCTTC
TRBJ1-1,TRBV5-1,-,-,CASSSTGMNTEAFF,TGCGCCAGCAGCTCGACGGGTATGAACACTGAAGCTTTCTTT
TRBJ2-1,TRBV7-9,-,-,CASSHLLNLRDEQFF,TGTGCCAGCAGCCACTTGCTCAACCTACGGGATGAGCAGTTCTTC
TRBJ2-3,TRBV5-1,-,-,CASSSDGGRTDTQYF,TGCGCCAGCAGCTCGGACGGGGGGCGCACAGATACGCAGTATTTT
TRBJ1-2,TRBV7-9,-,TRBD1,CASSPTPTGGNYGYTF,TGTGCCAGCAGCCCGACCCCTACAGGGGGAAACTATGGCTACACCTTC
TRBJ1-2,TRBV6-1,-,TRBD1,CASSGTGVGYGYTF,TGTGCCAGCAGTGGGACAGGGGTGGGCTATGGCTACACCTTC
TRBJ2-1,TRBV27,-,TRBD1,CASSLFGGQVYNEQFF,TGTGCCAGCAGTTTATTCGGGGGACAGGTCTACAATGAGCAGTTCTTC
TRBJ1-5,TRBV19,-,-,CASRVGGFDQPQHF,TGTGCCAGTAGGGTGGGAGGATTCGATCAGCCCCAGCATTTT
TRBJ1-5,TRBV15,few,-,CATTATLGDQPQHF,TGTGCCACCACCGCAACTCTAGGGGATCAGCCCCAGCATTTT
TRBJ2-7,TRBV5-1,few,-,CASSGTGWEEQYF,TGCGCCAGCAGCGGTACAGGGTGGGAGGAGCAGTACTTC
TRBJ2-5,TRBV18,few,TRBD2,CASSPTSGGTETQYF,TGTGCCAGCTCACCAACTAGCGGGGGGACAGAGACCCAGTACTTC
TRBJ1-5,TRBV6-5,-,-,CASSPRWGHNQPQHF,TGTGCCAGCAGTCCCCGTTGGGGCCACAATCAGCCCCAGCATTTT
TRBJ2-3,TRBV27,-,-,CASSLWTETDTQYF,TGTGCCAGCAGTTTATGGACTGAGACAGATACGCAGTATTTT
TRBJ2-3,TRBV14,-,-,CASSQDDAGASTDTQYF,TGTGCCAGCAGCCAAGATGACGCAGGGGCTAGCACAGATACGCAGTATTTT
TRBJ1-1,TRBV6-5,-,-,CAARQLTEDPEAFF,TGTGCCGCCCGACAGTTAACAGAGGACCCTGAAGCTTTCTTT
TRBJ1-1,TRBV7-9,once,TRBD1,CASSFTGVTEAFF,TGTGCCAGCAGCTTTACAGGGGTCACTGAAGCTTTCTTT
TRBJ1-1,TRBV2,-,TRBD1,CASSVDRAGAFF,TGTGCCAGCAGTGTCGACAGGGCAGGAGCTTTCTTT
TRBJ2-7,TRBV6-6,-,-,CASSSGVRYEQYF,TGTGCCAGCAGTTCGGGGGTACGCTACGAGCAGTACTTC
TRBJ1-2,TRBV18,-,-,CASSPQGGGANYGYTF,TGTGCCAGCTCACCCCAGGGAGGAGGGGCGAACTATGGCTACACCTTC
TRBJ1-2,TRBV6-5,-,-,CASSNPGTTNYGYTF,TGTGCCAGCAGTAACCCCGGGACAACTAACTATGGCTACACCTTC
TRBJ1-2,TRBV7-9,-,-,CASSLTHGYTF,TGTGCCAGCAGCTTAACTCATGGCTACACCTTC
TRBJ1-5,TRBV19,-,TRBD1,CASSSDRGSQPQHF,TGTGCCAGTAGTTCGGACAGGGGTTCGCAGCCCCAGCATTTT